The 13 T cell receptor beta chains presented below share a single source sample, sequenced in a study of lymphopenia after photon versus proton radiotherapy. The table came from immunoSEQ multiplex PCR; TCRdb's copy has only in-frame clones and leaves some out. In the table there are tens of thousands of clones, around four fifths of which are singletons. The specimen comprised peripheral blood, sampled from a patient treated with proton-based radiotherapy. Receptor source: a man aged 55 to 70 with pancreatic cancer.

V gene TRBV19 combines with J gene TRBJ1-5; D remains ambiguous. This CDR3 has 16 amino acids. CDR1 LNHDA and CDR2 SQIVND come from the germline V gene (reference sequence). With 6 bases removed from V and 2 bases from J, the gap between germline ends came to 17 bases. The CDR3 DNA is TGTGCCAGTAGCAGAGTCGGAGGTGGGCGCAATCAGCCCCAGCATTTT. Translated: CASSRVGGGRNQPQHF.

This clone was found once. The chain uses TRBV27 and TRBJ2-3, with 10 bases fitting TRBD2. The trim removed 3 bases at V and 5 bases at J, leaving 5 bases unmatched. The germline V gene encodes CDR1 MNHEY and CDR2 SMNVEV (reference sequence). The CDR3 is 15 amino acids. The chain's CDR3 is CASSFRTSGRDTQYF. The DNA of the CDR3 is TGTGCCAGCAGTTTTCGGACTAGCGGCAGAGATACGCAGTATTTT.

The gene calls are TRBV5-1 and TRBJ2-3; D is perhaps TRBD1 or TRBD2 (5 bases each). Germline lookup yields CDR1 SGHRS and CDR2 YFSETQ. CDR3 size: 15 residues. Trimming pared 4 bases from V and 4 bases from J, leaving 16 bases between. As DNA, the CDR3 is TGCGCCAGCAGCCATGGGACCTCGGCGGCAGATACGCAGTATTTT. Protein: CASSHGTSAADTQYF.

This sequence joins TRBV7-9 and TRBJ1-2; D remains unclear. The CDR3 contains 15 residues. From germline, CDR1 is SEHNR and CDR2 FQNEAQ (reference sequence). V lost 8 bases and J 0 bases, leaving 16 bases between the germline ends. This CDR3 reads CASGREGRANYGYTF. CDR3 bases: TGTGCCAGCGGTCGGGAAGGAAGGGCTAACTATGGCTACACCTTC.

The rearrangement uses TRBV14 and TRBJ2-1; TRBD2 matches 7 bases. Germline lookup yields CDR1 SGHDN and CDR2 FVKESK. The CDR3 totals 14 residues. With 1 base clipped from V and 7 bases from J, the junction kept 4 bases outside the gene matches. The DNA of the CDR3 is TGTGCCAGCAGCCAAGTCCGTAGCGGGAATGAGCAGTTCTTC. This translates into CASSQVRSGNEQFF.

This chain connects TRBV11-2 to TRBJ1-2; the match to TRBD1 covers 9 bases. Germline assignment: CDR1 SGHAT and CDR2 FQNNGV. The length of the CDR3 is 16 residues. The V and J ends lost 5 bases and 4 bases, in that order; junction bases with no gene match: 11. The CDR3 region is CASSQSTGGSFYGYTF. As DNA, the CDR3 is TGTGCCAGCAGCCAGTCGACAGGGGGTAGTTTCTATGGCTACACCTTC.

The V call is TRBV2, the J call TRBJ1-4; no clear D. From germline, CDR1 is SNHLY and CDR2 FYNNEI. The CDR3 is 15 residues long. Trimming removed 6 bases at V and 3 bases at J, with 14 bases between. Here the CDR3 reads CASRYGNSPNEKLFF. The CDR3 DNA follows: TGTGCCAGCAGATACGGGAATTCGCCTAATGAAAAACTGTTTTTT.

The chain has TRBV7-8 and TRBJ1-5; D may be TRBD1 (6 bases). CDR1 and CDR2 from the germline V gene are SGHVS and FQNEAQ. The V gene lost 1 base and the J gene lost 3 bases, with 10 bases spanning the gap. This CDR3 region has 15 residues. The CDR3 region is CASSLDRVDNQPQHF. The CDR3 DNA reads TGTGCCAGCAGCTTAGACAGGGTCGACAATCAGCCCCAGCATTTT. Looking up the rest from reference TRBV7-8 and TRBJ1-5 gives the full variable domain: GAGVSQSPRYKVAKRGQDVALRCDPISGHVSLFWYQQALGQGPEFLTYFQNEAQLDKSGLPSDRFFAERPEGSVSTLKIQRTQQEDSAVYLCASSLDRVDNQPQHFGDGTRLSIL.

This clone was seen a few times. The chain uses TRBV5-1 and TRBJ2-3; D call uncertain. There are 14 residues in the CDR3. Trimming left V 1 base short and J 2 bases short, with 8 bases between. Germline V CDR1 and CDR2: SGHRS, YFSETQ. CDR3 in DNA: TGCGCCAGCAGCTTGTTGAGACCCACAGATACGCAGTATTTT. Residues: CASSLLRPTDTQYF.

The chain employs TRBV9 and TRBJ1-2; no definite D call. Germline V lookup: CDR1 SGDLS, CDR2 YYNGEE. Trimming left V 3 bases short and J 2 bases short, with 5 bases between. The CDR3 loop spans 12 amino acids. CDR3 sequence reads: CASSEQNYGYTF. CDR3 sequence (DNA): TGTGCCAGCAGCGAACAGAACTATGGCTACACCTTC.

This chain links TRBV6-1 with TRBJ2-7; D gene ambiguous. The length of the CDR3 is 13 residues. V was shortened by 11 bases and J by 6 bases, with 20 bases between the two germline ends. The germline V gene has CDR1 MNHNS and CDR2 SASEGT. CDR3 nucleotide sequence: TGTGCCGCCCAAGGTGGTCGAGTTGGCGAGCAGTACTTC. Translation gives CAAQGGRVGEQYF.

The chain has TRBV5-1 and TRBJ2-3; unclear D gene. Germline V CDR1 and CDR2: SGHRS, YFSETQ. The V gene lost 0 bases and the J gene lost 2 bases, with 7 bases spanning the gap. CDR3 length: 14 amino acids. The CDR3 region is CASSLGLTTDTQYF. The CDR3 region has the DNA TGCGCCAGCAGCTTGGGACTGACCACAGATACGCAGTATTTT.

The chain recombines TRBV28 with TRBJ1-5; 9 bases align to TRBD1. From germline, CDR1 is MDHEN and CDR2 SYDVKM. The ends lost 4 bases at V and 3 bases at J; junction bases unmatched: 4. The CDR3 is 15 amino acids. The CDR3 spells CASSSGQGYNQPQHF. CDR3 nucleotide sequence: TGTGCCAGCAGTTCGGGACAGGGTTACAATCAGCCCCAGCATTTT.